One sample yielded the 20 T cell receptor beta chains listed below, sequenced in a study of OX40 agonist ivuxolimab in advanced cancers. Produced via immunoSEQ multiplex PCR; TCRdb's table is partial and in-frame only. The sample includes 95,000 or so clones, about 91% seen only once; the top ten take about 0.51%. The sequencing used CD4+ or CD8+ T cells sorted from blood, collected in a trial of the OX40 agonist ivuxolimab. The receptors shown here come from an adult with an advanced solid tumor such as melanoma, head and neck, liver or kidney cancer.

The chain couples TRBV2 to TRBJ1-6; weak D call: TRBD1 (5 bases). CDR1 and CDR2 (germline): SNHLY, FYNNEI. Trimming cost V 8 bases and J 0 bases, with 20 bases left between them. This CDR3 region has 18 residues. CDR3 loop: CASASTGGMSSYNSPLHF. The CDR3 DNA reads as TGTGCCAGCGCGTCTACTGGGGGAATGAGCTCCTATAATTCACCCCTCCACTTT. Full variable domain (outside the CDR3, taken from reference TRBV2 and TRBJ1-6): EPEVTQTPSHQVTQMGQEVILRCVPISNHLYFYWYRQILGQKVEFLVSFYNNEISEKSEIFDDQFSVERPDGSNFTLKIRSTKLEDSAMYFCASASTGGMSSYNSPLHFGNGTRLTVT.

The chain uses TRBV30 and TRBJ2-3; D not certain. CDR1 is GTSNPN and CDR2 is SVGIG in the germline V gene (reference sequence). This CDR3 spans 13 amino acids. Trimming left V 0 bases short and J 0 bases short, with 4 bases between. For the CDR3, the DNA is TGTGCCTGGAGTGTATCTAGCACAGATACGCAGTATTTT. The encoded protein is CAWSVSSTDTQYF.

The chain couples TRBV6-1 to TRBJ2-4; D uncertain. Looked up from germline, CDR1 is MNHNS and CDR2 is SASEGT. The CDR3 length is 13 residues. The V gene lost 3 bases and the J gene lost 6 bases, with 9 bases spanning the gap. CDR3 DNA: TGTGCCAGCAGTGACCCTACCTTAAACATTCAGTACTTC. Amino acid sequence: CASSDPTLNIQYF.

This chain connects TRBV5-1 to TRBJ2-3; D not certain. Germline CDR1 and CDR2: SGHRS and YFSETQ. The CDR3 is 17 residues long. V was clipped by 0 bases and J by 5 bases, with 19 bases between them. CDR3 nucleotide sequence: TGCGCCAGCAGCTTGGGTCGCCGGGCCCCCCCCGGAGATACGCAGTATTTT. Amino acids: CASSLGRRAPPGDTQYF.

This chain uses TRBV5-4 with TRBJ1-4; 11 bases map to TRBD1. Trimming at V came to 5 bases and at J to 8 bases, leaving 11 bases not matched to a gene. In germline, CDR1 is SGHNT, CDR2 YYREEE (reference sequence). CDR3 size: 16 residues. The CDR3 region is CASSLTTGTGGEKLFF. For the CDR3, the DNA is TGTGCCAGCAGTCTGACAACCGGGACAGGGGGAGAAAAACTGTTTTTT. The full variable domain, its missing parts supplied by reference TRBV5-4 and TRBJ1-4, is ETGVTQSPTHLIKTRGQQVTLRCSSQSGHNTVSWYQQALGQGPQFIFQYYREEENGRGNFPPRFSGLQFPNYSSELNVNALELDDSALYLCASSLTTGTGGEKLFFGSGTQLSVL.

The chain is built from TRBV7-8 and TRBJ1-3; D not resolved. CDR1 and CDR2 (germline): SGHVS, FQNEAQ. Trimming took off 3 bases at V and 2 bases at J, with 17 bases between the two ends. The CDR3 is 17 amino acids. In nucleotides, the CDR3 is TGTGCCAGCAGCTTTCTCCTTACTTCCGCGCCTGGAAACACCATATATTTT. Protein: CASSFLLTSAPGNTIYF.

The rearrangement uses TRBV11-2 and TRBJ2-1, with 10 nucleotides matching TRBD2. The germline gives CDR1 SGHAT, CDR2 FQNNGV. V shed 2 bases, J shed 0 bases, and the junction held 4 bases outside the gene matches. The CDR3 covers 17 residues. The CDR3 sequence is CASSLSSGGSSYNEQFF. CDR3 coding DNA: TGTGCCAGCAGCTTAAGTAGCGGGGGGAGCTCCTACAATGAGCAGTTCTTC.

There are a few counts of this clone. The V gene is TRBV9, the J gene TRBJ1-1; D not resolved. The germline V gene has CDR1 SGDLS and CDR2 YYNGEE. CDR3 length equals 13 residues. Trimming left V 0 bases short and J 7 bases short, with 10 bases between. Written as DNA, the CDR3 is TGTGCCAGCAGCGTAGGTATGGGTCGTGAAGCTTTCTTT. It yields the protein CASSVGMGREAFF.

CDR3 amino acids: CASSLSATGNTIYF. As DNA, the CDR3 is TGCGCCAGCAGCTTGTCAGCTACAGGAAACACCATATATTTT. The genes are TRBV5-1 and TRBJ1-3; D ambiguous. V shed 1 base and J shed 4 bases, with 9 bases lying between them. CDR3 length: 14 residues. Germline assignment: CDR1 SGHRS and CDR2 YFSETQ.

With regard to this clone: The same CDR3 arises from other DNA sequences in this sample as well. The CDR3 sequence: CSVAGTSGQETQYF. In DNA, the CDR3 is TGCAGCGTAGCCGGGACTAGCGGCCAAGAGACCCAGTACTTC. The rearrangement joins TRBV29-1 to TRBJ2-5, with 11 bases lining up with TRBD2. The CDR3 loop spans 14 amino acids. J was trimmed by 1 base and V by 6 bases; bases with no gene match: 4. Germline CDR1 and CDR2: SQVTM and ANQGSEA.

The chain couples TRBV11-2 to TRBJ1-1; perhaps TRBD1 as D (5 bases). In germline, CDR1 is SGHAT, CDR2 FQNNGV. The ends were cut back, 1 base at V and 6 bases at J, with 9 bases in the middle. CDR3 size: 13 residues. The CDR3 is CASSLGWGPEAFF. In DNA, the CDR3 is TGTGCCAGCAGCTTAGGTTGGGGCCCTGAAGCTTTCTTT.

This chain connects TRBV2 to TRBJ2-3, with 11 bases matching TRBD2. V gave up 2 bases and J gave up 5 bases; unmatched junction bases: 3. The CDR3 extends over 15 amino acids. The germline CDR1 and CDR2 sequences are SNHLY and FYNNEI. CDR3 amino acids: CASSERLAGGDTQYF. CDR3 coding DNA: TGTGCCAGCAGTGAACGGCTAGCGGGAGGAGATACGCAGTATTTT.

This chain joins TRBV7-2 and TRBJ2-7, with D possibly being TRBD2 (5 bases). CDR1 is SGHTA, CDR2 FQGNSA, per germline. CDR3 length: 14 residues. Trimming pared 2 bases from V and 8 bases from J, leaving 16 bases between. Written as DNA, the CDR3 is TGTGCCAGCAGCTTATCAGGACTTGCGACCCAGCAGTACTTC. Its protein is CASSLSGLATQQYF.

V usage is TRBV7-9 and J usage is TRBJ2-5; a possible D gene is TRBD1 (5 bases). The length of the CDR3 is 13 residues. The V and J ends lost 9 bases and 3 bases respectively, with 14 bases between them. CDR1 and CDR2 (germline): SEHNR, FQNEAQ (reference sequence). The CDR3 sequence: CARTSGMKETQYF. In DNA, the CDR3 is TGTGCCAGAACGTCAGGGATGAAAGAGACCCAGTACTTC.

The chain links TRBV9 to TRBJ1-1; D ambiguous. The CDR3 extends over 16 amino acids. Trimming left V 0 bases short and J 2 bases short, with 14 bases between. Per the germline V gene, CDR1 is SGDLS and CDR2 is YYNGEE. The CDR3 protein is CASSVEDSPHNTEAFF. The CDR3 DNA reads TGTGCCAGCAGCGTAGAAGACTCACCCCATAACACTGAAGCTTTCTTT.

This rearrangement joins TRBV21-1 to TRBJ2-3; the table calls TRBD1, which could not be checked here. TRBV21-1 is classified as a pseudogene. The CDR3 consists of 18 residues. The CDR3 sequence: CASSKHPRGRRDPDTQYF. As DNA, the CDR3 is TGTGCCAGCAGCAAACACCCCAGGGGGCGGAGGGACCCAGATACGCAGTATTTT.

Here the CDR3 DNA reads TGTGCCAGTACCCCCCGGGGGGGCGTAGAAGCTTTCTTT. It codes for CASTPRGGVEAFF. The rearrangement joins TRBV19 to TRBJ1-1, with D perhaps matching TRBD1 (6 bases). The CDR3 runs 13 residues. The V gene's germline CDR1 is LNHDA and CDR2 SQIVND (reference sequence). Trimming shortened V by 7 bases and J by 8 bases, and 17 bases separated the two germline ends. Filled out from reference TRBV19 and TRBJ1-1, the complete variable domain reads DGGITQSPKYLFRKEGQNVTLSCEQNLNHDAMYWYRQDPGQGLRLIYYSQIVNDFQKGDIAEGYSVSREKKESFPLTVTSAQKNPTAFYLCASTPRGGVEAFFGQGTRLTVV.

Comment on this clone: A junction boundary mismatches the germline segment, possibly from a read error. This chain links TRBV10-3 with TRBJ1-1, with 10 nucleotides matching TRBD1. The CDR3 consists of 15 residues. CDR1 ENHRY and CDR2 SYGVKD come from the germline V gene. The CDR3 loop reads CASSSRQGANTEAFF. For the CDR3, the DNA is TGTGCCAGCAGTTCGAGACAGGGGGCTAACACTGAAGCTTTCTTT.

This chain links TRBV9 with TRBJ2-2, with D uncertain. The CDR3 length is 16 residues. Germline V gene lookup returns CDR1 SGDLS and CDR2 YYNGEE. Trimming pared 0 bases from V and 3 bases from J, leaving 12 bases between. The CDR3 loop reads CASSVAPPRDTGELFF. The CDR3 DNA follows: TGTGCCAGCAGCGTAGCCCCCCCCCGAGACACCGGGGAGCTGTTTTTT.

This chain's CDR3 is CASSSPLGGDEKLFF. CDR3 DNA: TGTGCCAGCAGTTCCCCCTTGGGGGGGGATGAAAAACTGTTTTTT. The chain recombines TRBV6-5 with TRBJ1-4, with a tentative D call TRBD1 (5 bases). This CDR3 is built from 15 residues. Trimming cost V 4 bases and J 6 bases, with 15 bases left between them. Germline assignment: CDR1 MNHEY and CDR2 SVGAGI.